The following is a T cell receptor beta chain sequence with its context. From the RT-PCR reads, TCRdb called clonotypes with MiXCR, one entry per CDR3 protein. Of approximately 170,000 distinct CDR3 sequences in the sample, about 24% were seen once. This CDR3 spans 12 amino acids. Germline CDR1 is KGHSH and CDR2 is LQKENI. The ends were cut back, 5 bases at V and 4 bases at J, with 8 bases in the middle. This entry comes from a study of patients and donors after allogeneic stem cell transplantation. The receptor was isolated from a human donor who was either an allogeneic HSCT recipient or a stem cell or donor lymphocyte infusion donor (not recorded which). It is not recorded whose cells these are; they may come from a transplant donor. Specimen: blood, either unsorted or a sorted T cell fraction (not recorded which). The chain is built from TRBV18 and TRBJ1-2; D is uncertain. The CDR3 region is CASSSVAYGYTF. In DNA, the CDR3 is TGTGCCAGCTCATCGGTAGCCTATGGCTACACCTTC.